The rows below give T cell receptor beta chains drawn from one sample of a study of T cells in Graves' hyperthyroidism and ophthalmopathy. From the multiplex PCR reads, TCRdb called clonotypes with MiXCR, one entry per CDR3 protein. The data hold some 550,000 distinct CDR3 sequences, with approximately 15% observed a single time. Sequencing input: blood. Receptors originate from a woman aged 40 to 49 with Graves' ophthalmopathy. Both conserved end residues are part of each CDR3. The D gene is left open where the match is weak. Only some rows state a clone size, as once, few, many or a class for expanded clones.

TRBV5-1	TRBJ2-7	NA	NA	CASSLHNEQYF	TGCGCCAGCAGCTTGCACAATGAGCAGTACTTC
TRBV18	TRBJ2-2	many	NA	CASSPPGHRNTGELFF	TGTGCCAGCTCACCACCGGGACACAGGAACACCGGGGAGCTGTTTTTT
TRBV5-5	TRBJ2-7	NA	NA	CASSFTDGAYEQYF	TGCGCCAGCAGCTTTACTGACGGAGCCTACGAGCAGTACTTC
TRBV2	TRBJ2-5	NA	NA	CATSRGRMGTQYF	TGTGCCACCAGCAGGGGCCGAATGGGGACCCAGTACTTC
TRBV30	TRBJ1-6	many	NA	CAWSPRASSYNSPLHF	TGTGCCTGGAGTCCCAGGGCTAGCTCCTATAATTCACCCCTCCACTTT
TRBV11-1	TRBJ2-7	NA	NA	CASSLGGTYKQYF	TGTGCCAGCAGCTTAGGGGGGACCTACAAGCAGTACTTC
TRBV6-5	TRBJ2-6	NA	NA	CASSYSSQPRRSGANVLTF	TGTGCCAGCAGTTACTCGAGTCAACCCAGGAGGTCTGGGGCCAACGTCCTGACTTTC
TRBV11-2	TRBJ1-3	many	NA	CASRAPGRGFSGNTIYF	TGTGCCAGCAGGGCACCGGGACGGGGTTTCTCTGGAAACACCATATATTTT
TRBV4-1	TRBJ1-2	many	NA	CASSQESRNFNYGYTF	TGCGCCAGCAGCCAAGAGTCACGGAATTTCAACTATGGCTACACCTTC
TRBV6-5	TRBJ2-3	NA	TRBD2	CASSYESGGPGGDTQYF	TGTGCCAGCAGTTACGAAAGCGGGGGCCCTGGGGGAGATACGCAGTATTTT
TRBV20-1	TRBJ2-1	many	TRBD2	CSAPSLSGASNEQFF	TGCAGTGCGCCATCCCTGAGCGGGGCCTCCAATGAGCAGTTCTTC
TRBV28	TRBJ2-7	NA	TRBD2	CASSRTASGLAYEQYF	TGTGCCAGCAGCCGTACCGCTAGCGGCCTGGCCTACGAGCAGTACTTC
TRBV27	TRBJ2-7	NA	TRBD1	CASSHLYRGSYEQYF	TGTGCCAGCAGCCACTTATACAGGGGCTCCTACGAGCAGTACTTC
TRBV6-1	TRBJ2-5	few	NA	CASSPRPVLGGETQYF	TGTGCCAGCAGCCCCCGGCCGGTTCTAGGGGGTGAGACCCAGTACTTC
TRBV20-1	TRBJ2-2	few	NA	CSATNRVTGELFF	TGCAGTGCTACGAACAGGGTCACCGGGGAGCTGTTTTTT
TRBV19	TRBJ2-1	NA	TRBD2	CASSDAGEPYNEQFF	TGTGCCAGTAGTGATGCGGGAGAACCCTACAATGAGCAGTTCTTC
TRBV4-1	TRBJ1-1	few	NA	CASSQLTEGDTEAFF	TGCGCCAGCAGCCAGCTAACAGAGGGTGACACTGAAGCTTTCTTT
TRBV7-8	TRBJ2-5	many	NA	CASSHQTGRETQYF	TGTGCCAGCAGCCACCAGACAGGGAGGGAGACCCAGTACTTC
TRBV6-1	TRBJ2-1	few	NA	CASSPTRTYEQFF	TGTGCCAGCAGCCCCACCCGGACATATGAGCAGTTCTTC
TRBV20-1	TRBJ1-4	NA	TRBD1	CSARDSGTGNEKLFF	TGCAGTGCTAGAGATTCTGGGACAGGGAATGAAAAACTGTTTTTT
TRBV11-2	TRBJ2-5	NA	NA	CASSFSAGTLRGQYF	TGTGCCAGCAGTTTCTCCGCCGGGACCCTTAGAGGCCAGTACTTC
TRBV2	TRBJ1-4	many	TRBD1	CASTFRQGLEKLFF	TGTGCCAGCACCTTTAGACAGGGGCTGGAAAAACTGTTTTTT
TRBV15	TRBJ2-3	NA	NA	CATSRAGGSDTQYF	TGTGCCACCAGCAGAGCCGGGGGCTCAGATACGCAGTATTTT
TRBV3-1	TRBJ2-7	many	NA	CASSPRGGSLHEQYF	TGTGCCAGCAGCCCAAGGGGCGGCAGTCTCCACGAGCAGTACTTC
TRBV12-3/TRBV12-4	TRBJ2-2	NA	NA	CASPLGGANTGELFF	TGTGCCAGCCCACTCGGAGGCGCGAACACCGGGGAGCTGTTTTTT
TRBV3-1	TRBJ2-2	NA	NA	CASSQEPGELFF	TGTGCCAGCAGCCAAGAACCGGGGGAGCTGTTTTTT
TRBV6-5	TRBJ1-3	few	NA	CASSYSQAGNTIYF	TGTGCCAGCAGTTACTCACAGGCTGGAAACACCATATATTTT
TRBV4-1	TRBJ1-2	NA	TRBD1	CASSQRGPGTGGYGYTF	TGCGCCAGCAGCCAACGAGGACCCGGGACAGGGGGTTATGGCTACACCTTC
TRBV6-1	TRBJ2-1	few	NA	CASRDSYNEQFF	TGTGCCAGCAGAGACAGTTACAATGAGCAGTTCTTC
TRBV29-1	TRBJ2-5	NA	TRBD1	CSAIDRGRETQYF	TGCAGCGCCATCGACAGGGGGCGAGAGACCCAGTACTTC
TRBV3-1	TRBJ1-5	many	NA	CASSQDSTKNQPQHF	TGTGCCAGCAGCCAAGATTCGACGAAGAATCAGCCCCAGCATTTT
TRBV7-9	TRBJ2-1	NA	NA	CASSFVQAYNEQFF	TGTGCCAGCAGCTTTGTTCAGGCCTACAATGAGCAGTTCTTC
TRBV6-5	TRBJ2-5	few	NA	CASSYSASQETQYF	TGTGCCAGCAGTTACTCCGCCAGCCAAGAGACCCAGTACTTC
TRBV24-1	TRBJ1-5	few	NA	CATSDSWGVQPQHF	TGTGCCACCAGTGATTCTTGGGGGGTTCAGCCCCAGCATTTT
TRBV5-1	TRBJ2-4	few	NA	CASSLGPARDIAKNIQYF	TGCGCCAGCAGCTTGGGTCCAGCCCGCGACATAGCCAAAAACATTCAGTACTTC
TRBV10-3	TRBJ1-1	few	TRBD1	CAIRTTGAMNTEAFF	TGTGCCATCAGGACGACAGGGGCCATGAACACTGAAGCTTTCTTT
TRBV4-1	TRBJ2-1	many	NA	CASSSLGGVDEQFF	TGCGCCAGCAGCAGCCTCGGGGGAGTGGATGAGCAGTTCTTC
TRBV19	TRBJ2-3	many	NA	CASSISDTQYF	TGTGCCAGCAGTATATCAGATACGCAGTATTTT
TRBV20-1	TRBJ2-1	NA	TRBD2	CSASIGTSGEQFF	TGCAGTGCTAGTATCGGGACTAGTGGTGAGCAGTTCTTC
TRBV6-1	TRBJ2-1	many	TRBD2	CASRPLSSGAYNEQFF	TGTGCCAGCAGACCACTATCTAGCGGCGCGTACAATGAGCAGTTCTTC
TRBV20-1	TRBJ2-7	many	NA	CSAYRREKQGEQYF	TGCAGTGCTTACCGCCGGGAAAAGCAGGGCGAGCAGTACTTC
TRBV5-1	TRBJ2-1	many	NA	CASTDNVRPGDEQFF	TGCGCCAGCACCGACAACGTCCGGCCCGGGGATGAGCAGTTCTTC
TRBV11-2	TRBJ1-1	many	NA	CASSAEGKAFF	TGTGCCAGCAGCGCCGAAGGAAAAGCTTTCTTT
TRBV12-3/TRBV12-4	TRBJ1-1	many	NA	CASSLGQLTEAFF	TGTGCCAGCAGCCTCGGACAACTCACTGAAGCTTTCTTT
TRBV6-1	TRBJ1-5	few	NA	CASLKLGGSQPQHF	TGTGCCAGCCTTAAACTGGGGGGCAGTCAGCCCCAGCATTTT
TRBV7-8	TRBJ1-5	many	NA	CASSLEGRGSQPQHF	TGTGCCAGCAGCTTAGAGGGGAGGGGTAGTCAGCCCCAGCATTTT
TRBV2	TRBJ2-7	many	NA	CATASGPNYEQYF	TGTGCCACCGCCAGCGGGCCTAACTACGAGCAGTACTTC
TRBV20-1	TRBJ2-7	NA	NA	CSAKATEKYEQYF	TGCAGTGCTAAAGCGACGGAAAAATACGAGCAGTACTTC
TRBV18	TRBJ1-1	many	NA	CASSHTTGFLSEAFF	TGTGCCAGCTCACACACAACAGGGTTCCTTTCTGAAGCTTTCTTT
TRBV5-6	TRBJ2-7	NA	NA	CASSAGSEQYF	TGTGCCAGCAGCGCCGGGTCCGAGCAGTACTTC
TRBV6-5	TRBJ2-6	NA	NA	CASSYPGLSAGANVLTF	TGTGCCAGCAGTTACCCGGGGTTAAGCGCTGGGGCCAACGTCCTGACTTTC
TRBV15	TRBJ2-1	once	NA	CATSRDRAAYNEQFF	TGTGCCACCAGCAGAGATCGGGCAGCTTACAATGAGCAGTTCTTC
TRBV7-2	TRBJ2-7	many	NA	CASSLRQSYEQYF	TGTGCCAGCAGCTTAAGACAGTCCTACGAGCAGTACTTC
TRBV5-8	TRBJ2-1	NA	NA	CASSLPGVYNEQFF	TGTGCCAGCAGCTTACCAGGGGTATACAATGAGCAGTTCTTC